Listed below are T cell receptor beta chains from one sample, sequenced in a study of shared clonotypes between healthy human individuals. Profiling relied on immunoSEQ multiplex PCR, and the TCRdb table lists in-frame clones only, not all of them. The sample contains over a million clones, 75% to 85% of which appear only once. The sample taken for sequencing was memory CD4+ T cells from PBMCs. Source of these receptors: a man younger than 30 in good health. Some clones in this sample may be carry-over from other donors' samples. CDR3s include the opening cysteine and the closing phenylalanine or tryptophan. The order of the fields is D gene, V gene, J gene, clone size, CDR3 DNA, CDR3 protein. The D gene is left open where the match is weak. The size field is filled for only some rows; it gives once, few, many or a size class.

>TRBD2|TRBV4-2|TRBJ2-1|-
TGTGCCAGCAGCCAAATGCCGGGACTAGCCGCCGAGGGTTTACACGGTGAGCAGTTCTTC
CASSQMPGLAAEGLHGEQFF
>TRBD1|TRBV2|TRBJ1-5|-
TGTGCCAGCAGCGTACAGACAGGGGTCCAGCCCCAGCATTTT
CASSVQTGVQPQHF
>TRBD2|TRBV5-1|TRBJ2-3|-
TGCGCCAGCAGCTGGGGCCTAGCGGGAGGAGGCACAGATACGCAGTATTTT
CASSWGLAGGGTDTQYF
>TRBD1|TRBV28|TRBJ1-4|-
TGTGCCAGCAGTGCAGGGGGCGCAACTAATGAAAAACTGTTTTTT
CASSAGGATNEKLFF
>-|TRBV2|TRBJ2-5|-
TGTGCCAGCAGTGTAAATGCAGGGAAAGAGACCCAGTACTTC
CASSVNAGKETQYF
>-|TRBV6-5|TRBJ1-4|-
TGTGCCAGCAGTCCCCTGGACCCTAATGAAAAACTGTTTTTT
CASSPLDPNEKLFF
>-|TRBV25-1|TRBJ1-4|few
TGTGCCAGCAGTGAATGGAACAGGGACATTGCTAATGAAAAACTGTTTTTT
CASSEWNRDIANEKLFF
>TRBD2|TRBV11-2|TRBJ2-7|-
TGTGCCAGCAGGAGGCCGGGACTAGCGGTTTCCGAGCAGTACTTC
CASRRPGLAVSEQYF
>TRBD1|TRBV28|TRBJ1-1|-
TGTGCCAGCAGATTACAGGGGGCCCGGCTATTGAACACTGAAGCTTTCTTT
CASRLQGARLLNTEAFF
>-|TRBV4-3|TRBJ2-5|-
TGCGCCAGCAGCCCACGTCGAGGCGAAGAGACCCAGTACTTC
CASSPRRGEETQYF
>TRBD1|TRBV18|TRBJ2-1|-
TGTGCCAGCTCACCACTAACCCCGACAGGGGGCAATGAGCAGTTCTTC
CASSPLTPTGGNEQFF
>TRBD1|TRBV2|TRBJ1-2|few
TGTGCCAGCAGTGGGGCCGGGACAGGGGTAGGCTACACCTTC
CASSGAGTGVGYTF
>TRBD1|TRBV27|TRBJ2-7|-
TGTGCCAGCGGCTCCAGGGCGGTGGGACAGGTCCCCCACGAGCAGTACTTC
CASGSRAVGQVPHEQYF
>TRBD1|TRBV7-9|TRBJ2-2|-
TGTGCCAGCAGCTTAAAGGGACAGGGGAAAACCGGGGAGCTGTTTTTT
CASSLKGQGKTGELFF
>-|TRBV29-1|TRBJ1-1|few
TGCAGCGTTCCCCCCACTGAAGCTTTCTTT
CSVPPTEAFF
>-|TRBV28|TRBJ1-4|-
TGTGCCAGCAGTCCCGGGGGCCTTGAAAAACTGTTTTTT
CASSPGGLEKLFF
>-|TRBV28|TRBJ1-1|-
TGTGCCAGCAGTTTAGGGCAGATGAACACTGAAGCTTTCTTT
CASSLGQMNTEAFF
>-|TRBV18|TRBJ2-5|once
TGTGCCAGCTCAACGGTTATGGAGGGGGAGACCCAGTACTTC
CASSTVMEGETQYF
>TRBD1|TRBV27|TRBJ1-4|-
TGTGCCAGCAGTGTAGGAGGCCGGGACAGCAGAAGTAGGGCTAATGAAAAACTGTTTTTT
CASSVGGRDSRSRANEKLFF
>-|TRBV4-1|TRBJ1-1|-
TGCGCCAGCAGCCGGGGACGGCAGAACACTGAAGCTTTCTTT
CASSRGRQNTEAFF
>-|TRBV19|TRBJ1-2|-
TGTGCCAGTAGGGTCTCCGGGACGGACTATGGCTACACCTTC
CASRVSGTDYGYTF
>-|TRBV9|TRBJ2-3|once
TGTGCCAGCAGCGTAGTGGGGGCCCCTAGCACAGATACGCAGTATTTT
CASSVVGAPSTDTQYF
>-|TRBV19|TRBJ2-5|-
TGTGCCAGTAGTATATACTCTGAAGAGACCCAGTACTTC
CASSIYSEETQYF
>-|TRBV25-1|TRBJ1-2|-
TGTGCCAGCAGTGTGGGGCTAGGGGACTATGGCTACACCTTC
CASSVGLGDYGYTF
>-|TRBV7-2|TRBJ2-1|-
TGTGCCAGCAGCTTAGTGAACAGCTACAATGAGCAGTTCTTC
CASSLVNSYNEQFF
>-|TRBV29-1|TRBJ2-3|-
TGCAGCGTTAAGAACAGGGCCCCCACAGATACGCAGTATTTT
CSVKNRAPTDTQYF
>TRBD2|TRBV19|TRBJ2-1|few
TGTGCCAGTAGTCCCCAAGGGACTAGCGGGCCCTACAATGAGCAGTTCTTC
CASSPQGTSGPYNEQFF
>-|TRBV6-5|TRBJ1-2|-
TGTGCCAGCAAAGGGGATTCCAACTATGGCTACACCTTC
CASKGDSNYGYTF
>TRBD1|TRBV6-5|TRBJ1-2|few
TGTGCCAGCAGCATCGGGACAGGTTCCTATGGCTACACCTTC
CASSIGTGSYGYTF
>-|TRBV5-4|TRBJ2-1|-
TGTGCCAGCAGCTGGGACCAGCAGAGCAATGAGCAGTTCTTC
CASSWDQQSNEQFF
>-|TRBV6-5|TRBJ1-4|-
TGTGCCAGCAGTCTGGAGGGGGGGGATGAAAAACTGTTTTTT
CASSLEGGDEKLFF
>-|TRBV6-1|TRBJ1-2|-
TGTGCCAGCATAAGCTCCCCTAACTATGGCTACACCTTC
CASISSPNYGYTF